A selection of T cell receptor beta chains follows, all from one sample in a study of regulatory T cells in long-lasting Graves disease. TCRdb fed the multiplex PCR reads into MiXCR, producing one record per CDR3 protein. The repertoire holds over 300,000 distinct CDR3 sequences, roughly a sixth seen once, with about 24% in the top ten. The sample here was peripheral blood mononuclear cells (PBMCs), taken at new diagnosis, from a patient treated with antithyroid drugs. The receptors come from a female donor with Graves disease. CDR3s include the opening cysteine and the closing phenylalanine or tryptophan.

j_call | v_call | cdr3_aa
TRBJ2-7 | TRBV25-1 | CASRQTSGRGEQYF
TRBJ2-3 | TRBV11-2 | CASGHWTTGLSTDTQYF
TRBJ2-7 | TRBV6-1 | CASKGQGQEQYF
TRBJ2-2 | TRBV5-6 | CASSSGANTGELFF
TRBJ2-7 | TRBV30 | CAWNSDLEQYF
TRBJ1-1 | TRBV6-1 | CASRLGTGLNTEAFF
TRBJ2-1 | TRBV11-2 | CASRPTSGIYNEQFF
TRBJ2-7 | TRBV7-9 | CASSLEAFLGRAYEQYF
TRBJ1-1 | TRBV30 | CAWSMGTEAFF
TRBJ2-7 | TRBV7-2 | CASSLAAPGAEQYF
TRBJ2-7 | TRBV28 | CASRDEGLSEQYF
TRBJ1-1 | TRBV9 | CASSLQGTLNTEAFF
TRBJ2-7 | TRBV12-3/TRBV12-4 | CASSPGGGAYEQYF
TRBJ2-3 | TRBV6-2/TRBV6-3 | CASSGQFQDTQYF
TRBJ2-2 | TRBV11-1 | CASSPGLVAGVTNTGELFF
TRBJ2-3 | TRBV6-2/TRBV6-3 | CASSYRDRFTDTQYF
TRBJ1-6 | TRBV4-2 | CASSQDRRGSPLHF
TRBJ1-5 | TRBV12-5 | CASGLVPSSEVSRDQPQHF
TRBJ1-2 | TRBV9 | CASSANYGYTF
TRBJ2-5 | TRBV6-5 | CASSYLRKETQYF
TRBJ2-7 | TRBV9 | CASSVAPGRSYEQYF
TRBJ1-2 | TRBV19 | CASSIDFGRGENYGYTF
TRBJ2-7 | TRBV9 | CASSVSGNGYEQYF
TRBJ2-4 | TRBV20-1 | CSQDRAAVQYF
TRBJ2-5 | TRBV20-1 | CSAFGTSPGGETQYF
TRBJ2-6 | TRBV5-1 | CASSLVGARGANVLTF
TRBJ1-2 | TRBV12-3/TRBV12-4 | CASSFGDVRSGYTF
NA | TRBV7-3 | CASSSGTSGRANQYF
TRBJ1-1 | TRBV20-1 | CSATISGAMNTEAFF
TRBJ2-1 | TRBV27 | CASSLSQTEQFF
TRBJ1-5 | TRBV9 | CASSVADSGYQPQHF
TRBJ1-5 | TRBV10-3 | CAISEVNQPQHF
TRBJ2-7 | TRBV7-2 | CASSLGSLRAYEQYF
TRBJ2-2 | TRBV11-2 | CASSYRGTGELFF
TRBJ2-7 | TRBV12-3/TRBV12-4 | CASSFQGVSEQYF
TRBJ2-1 | TRBV7-2 | CASRAGTGGINEQFF
TRBJ2-1 | TRBV7-2 | CASSLRLAHEQFF
NA | TRBV27 | CASTTIGAGGLETQYF
TRBJ2-5 | TRBV28 | CASSLWRESDETQYF
TRBJ2-2 | TRBV18 | CASSPTVTGELFF
TRBJ2-1 | TRBV29-1 | CSLGWGGEQFF
TRBJ1-1 | TRBV28 | CASSFPPRGWTEAFF
TRBJ1-1 | TRBV4-1 | CASSQDLRFQNTEAFF
TRBJ2-3 | TRBV7-2 | CASSPEGWLADTQYF
TRBJ2-1 | TRBV7-6 | CASSPHGLDEQFF
TRBJ2-5 | TRBV25-1 | CASSEVTEQETQYF
TRBJ1-1 | TRBV27 | CASSYRGRNNTEAFF
TRBJ2-1 | TRBV27 | CATQRESYNEQFF
TRBJ2-3 | TRBV7-2 | CASGQTGITDTQYF
TRBJ2-3 | TRBV7-3 | CASSARQGGSTDTQYF
TRBJ2-2 | TRBV9 | CASSVRGAHTGELFF
TRBJ1-1 | TRBV5-6 | CASSRVGGTPHWAFF